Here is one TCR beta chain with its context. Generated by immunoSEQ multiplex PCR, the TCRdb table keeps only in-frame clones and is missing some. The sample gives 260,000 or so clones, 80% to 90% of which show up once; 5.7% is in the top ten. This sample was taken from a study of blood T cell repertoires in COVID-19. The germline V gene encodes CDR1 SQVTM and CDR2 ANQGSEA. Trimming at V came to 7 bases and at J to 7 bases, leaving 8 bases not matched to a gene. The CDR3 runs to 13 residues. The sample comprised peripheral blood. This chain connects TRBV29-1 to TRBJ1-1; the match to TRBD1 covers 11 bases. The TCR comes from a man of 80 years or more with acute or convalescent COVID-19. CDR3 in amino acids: CSAGQGAMGEAFF. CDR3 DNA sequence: TGCAGCGCCGGACAGGGGGCTATGGGTGAAGCTTTCTTT.